The TCR beta chain described here comes from a study of blood T cell repertoires in COVID-19. Whole-study context: The origin of the acute and convalescent COVID-19 samples was the United States, Italy and Spain. Sources were T cells, B-cell-depleted T cells, or PBMCs; the material itself was cDNA or gDNA.

V was trimmed by 6 bases and J by 6 bases, leaving 12 bases between them. The CDR3 is 14 residues long. CDR1 and CDR2 from the germline V gene are SNHLY and FYNNEI. Per the original methods: It was from reference gene primer amplification that nucleated cell counts were estimated. Profiled with immunoSEQ multiplex PCR; TCRdb holds only in-frame clones, not every one. V, J and clone size are taken as reported in that table, and D and trimming were inferred from the DNA itself. This table has hundreds of thousands of clones, 75% to 90% appearing once. V is TRBV2 and J is TRBJ1-6, with unresolved D. The TCR was taken from a woman between 18 and 29 years old who had recovered from COVID-19. The source material was PBMCs or T cells enriched from blood (not recorded which). As DNA, the CDR3 is TGTGCCAGCAGCCTAGCTAAAGTTAATTCACCCCTCCACTTT. Its protein product is CASSLAKVNSPLHF.